One sample yielded the 14 T cell receptor beta chains listed below, sequenced in a study of beta chain features in type 1 diabetes (dated by TCRdb to 2017 to 2018). On the study overall, not on this receptor specifically: Type 1 diabetes patients showed a moderate but significant shortening of TCRB CDR3 length in all four CD4+ subsets.

The method was the immunoSEQ multiplex PCR assay. The entire isolated RNA was reverse transcribed using the High Capacity cDNA Reverse Transcription Kit, and thus expressed TCRB transcripts were sequenced. This immuneACCESS table, as held by TCRdb, lists in-frame sequences with V and J called but not all clones. Of the missing ones, under half trace to an unresolved V gene in checked studies; the others have no known cause. In all, the sample holds about 150,000 clones, and around 10% of those were seen once. Under 0.55% of the sample belongs to the ten largest clones. These TCRs' antigens remain unknown. Sequencing was done on a sample of central memory CD4+ T cells from blood. The receptor source for this set is a man in his thirties or forties with type 1 diabetes.

This clone was seen only a few times. The chain is built from TRBV5-1 and TRBJ2-1; 10 nucleotides agree with TRBD2. V gave up 0 bases and J gave up 8 bases; unmatched junction bases: 8. This CDR3 contains 16 residues. Germline CDR1 SGHRS, CDR2 YFSETQ. DNA for the CDR3: TGCGCCAGCAGCTTGGTGCTAGCGGGAGTTCAGCATGAGCAGTTCTTC. Its translation is CASSLVLAGVQHEQFF.

This clone was observed a handful of times. The chain combines TRBV7-2 with TRBJ2-3; D is unresolved. CDR1 and CDR2 from the germline V gene are SGHTA and FQGNSA. The CDR3 runs to 15 residues. Trimming stripped 5 bases from V and 0 bases from J, with 12 bases between. CDR3 sequence: CASSVWPSSTDTQYF. CDR3 bases: TGTGCCAGCAGCGTATGGCCCTCTAGCACAGATACGCAGTATTTT.

The chain uses TRBV30 and TRBJ2-7; 8 bases are a match to TRBD1. Germline lookup yields CDR1 GTSNPN and CDR2 SVGIG (reference sequence). Unmatched junction bases numbered 5, after V lost 4 bases and J lost 0 bases. The length of the CDR3 is 14 residues. The CDR3: CAWTRDRSSYEQYF. In DNA, the CDR3 is TGTGCCTGGACCCGGGACAGGAGCTCCTACGAGCAGTACTTC.

This clone was found many times. J is TRBJ2-3 and V is TRBV7-9; no firm D call. The CDR3 length is 12 residues. Looked up from germline, CDR1 is SEHNR and CDR2 is FQNEAQ (reference sequence). The V and J ends lost 3 bases and 7 bases respectively, with 8 bases between them. This chain's CDR3 is CASSFDSHTQYF. The CDR3 region has the DNA TGTGCCAGCAGCTTCGACTCTCATACGCAGTATTTT.

This chain uses TRBV6-6 with TRBJ1-1, with 9 bases aligning to TRBD1. Per the germline V gene, CDR1 is MNHNY and CDR2 is SVGAGI (reference sequence). The CDR3 has 14 residues. V shed 2 bases, J shed 13 bases, and the junction held 11 bases outside the gene matches. The CDR3 bases are TGTGCCAGCAGTTACCCGGACAGGGGTTTTTTTGATTTCTTT. Protein sequence: CASSYPDRGFFDFF.

This clone was found a few times. This rearrangement joins TRBV27 to TRBJ1-5, with D perhaps TRBD1 (6 bases). This CDR3 comprises 15 residues. V lost 2 bases and J lost 5, with 13 bases in between. CDR1 MNHEY and CDR2 SMNVEV come from the germline V gene (reference sequence). The CDR3, as DNA: TGTGCCAGCAGTTTACAGAGGAAGGGGGATCAGCCCCAGCATTTT. It yields the protein CASSLQRKGDQPQHF.

In this sample, this clone turned up a few times. The chain links TRBV23-1 to TRBJ2-7; the D gene is possibly TRBD1 (5 bases). TRBV23-1 is assigned to the ORF class and has an uncertain function. Trimming cost V 0 bases and J 7 bases, with 22 bases left between them. This CDR3 contains 17 residues. The CDR3 coding sequence is TGCGCCAGCAGTCAATCGATCAGGACACCATCGACACTGGAGCAGTACTTC. Its translation is CASSQSIRTPSTLEQYF.

The chain has TRBV5-4 and TRBJ2-1; 10 positions match TRBD2. Per the germline V gene, CDR1 is SGHNT and CDR2 is YYREEE (reference sequence). The CDR3 is 15 amino acids. The J segment lost 7 bases and the V segment lost 3 bases, leaving 7 bases of the junction unmatched. The CDR3 nucleotides read TGTGCCAGCAGCTCCGCTAGCGGGAGAGTAAATGAGCAGTTCTTC. Its protein is CASSSASGRVNEQFF.

In this sample, this clone turned up a few times. The rearrangement uses TRBV11-1 and TRBJ2-1; 7 bases match TRBD2. With V trimmed by 6 bases and J by 9 bases, 8 bases remained unmatched. The CDR3 extends over 13 amino acids. From germline, CDR1 is SGHAT and CDR2 FQDESV (reference sequence). The DNA of the CDR3 is TGTGCCAGCAGTCAGGCGGGAGAGAGTGAGCAGTTCTTC. Its translation: CASSQAGESEQFF.

There are many counts of this clone. Other DNA sequences in the sample encode the same CDR3. V gene TRBV5-4 combines with J gene TRBJ2-1; 9 nucleotides agree with TRBD2. J lost 0 bases, V lost 2 bases, and 0 bases had no gene match. Germline loops: CDR1 SGHNT, CDR2 YYREEE (reference sequence). The CDR3 spans 15 residues. Here the CDR3 reads CASSFSGSSYNEQFF. The CDR3 DNA is TGTGCCAGCAGCTTTAGCGGGAGCTCCTACAATGAGCAGTTCTTC.

This clone turned up a few times. The V gene is TRBV2, the J gene TRBJ1-2; D not certain. Looked up from germline, CDR1 is SNHLY and CDR2 is FYNNEI. This CDR3 has 13 residues. The V and J ends lost 2 bases and 4 bases respectively, with 8 bases between them. Here the CDR3 reads CASSEQEAYGYTF. The CDR3 bases are TGTGCCAGCAGTGAACAGGAGGCCTATGGCTACACCTTC.

The table lists this clone with a few counts. V is TRBV5-4 and J is TRBJ2-1; TRBD2 agrees at 8 bases. CDR1 is SGHNT and CDR2 is YYREEE in the germline V gene (reference sequence). The V and J ends lost 2 bases and 2 bases, in that order; junction bases with no gene match: 6. The CDR3 contains 16 residues. CDR3 in DNA: TGTGCCAGCAGCTTCGCCGGGACTAGTCCCTACAATGAGCAGTTCTTC. It is translated as CASSFAGTSPYNEQFF.

The chain employs TRBV7-3 and TRBJ1-3; TRBD1 might be the D (5 bases). The CDR3 consists of 13 residues. Germline V gene lookup returns CDR1 SGHTA and CDR2 FQGTGA. Trimming took off 5 bases at V and 2 bases at J, with 7 bases between the two ends. CDR3 protein: CASSTGAGNTIYF. CDR3 coding DNA: TGTGCCAGCAGCACAGGAGCTGGAAACACCATATATTTT.

This clone was observed a few times. V and J are TRBV5-1 and TRBJ2-6, with a weak D call TRBD1 (5 bases). CDR3 length: 15 amino acids. CDR1 is SGHRS, CDR2 YFSETQ, per germline. The V gene lost 4 bases and the J gene lost 3 bases, with 11 bases spanning the gap. The DNA of the CDR3 is TGCGCCAGCAGCCTCAGGGCTGATGGGGCCAACGTCCTGACTTTC. Protein sequence: CASSLRADGANVLTF.